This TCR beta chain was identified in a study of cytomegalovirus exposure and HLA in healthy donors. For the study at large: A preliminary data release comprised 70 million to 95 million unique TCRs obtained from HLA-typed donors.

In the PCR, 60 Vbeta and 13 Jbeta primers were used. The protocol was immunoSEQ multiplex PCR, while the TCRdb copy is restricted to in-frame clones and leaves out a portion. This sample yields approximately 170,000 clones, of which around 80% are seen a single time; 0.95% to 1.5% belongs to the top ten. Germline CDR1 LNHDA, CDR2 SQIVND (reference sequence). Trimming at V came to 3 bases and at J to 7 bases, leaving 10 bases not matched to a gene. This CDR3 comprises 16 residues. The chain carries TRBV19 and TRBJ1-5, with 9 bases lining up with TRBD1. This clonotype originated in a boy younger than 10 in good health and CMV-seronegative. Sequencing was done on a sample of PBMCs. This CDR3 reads CASSMRRTGVGQPQHF. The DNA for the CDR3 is TGTGCCAGTAGTATGCGACGGACAGGGGTCGGGCAGCCCCAGCATTTT.